Sequencing of this T cell receptor beta chain was carried out in a study of blood T cell repertoires in COVID-19. About the research overall: COVID-19 samples, acute and convalescent, were from the United States, Italy and Spain.

The CDR3 spans 15 residues. The germline V gene encodes CDR1 SGHAT and CDR2 FQNNGV. The junction had 4 bases not matched to a gene; V was cut back by 3 bases and J by 4 bases. Profiling relied on immunoSEQ multiplex PCR, and the TCRdb table lists in-frame clones only, not all of them. The table includes hundreds of thousands of clones, roughly 90% detected once. Participants had their cohort set by participant-reported clinical history. J is TRBJ2-1 and V is TRBV11-2; the match to TRBD1 covers 9 bases. This sequence was found in a woman in her 50s who had recovered from COVID-19. Sequenced material: PBMCs or T cells enriched from blood (not recorded which). The CDR3 DNA sequence: TGTGCCAGCAGCTTCGGACAGGGGATTTACAATGAGCAGTTCTTC. Amino acid sequence: CASSFGQGIYNEQFF.